This passage covers 5 T cell receptor beta chains from one sample sequenced in a study of T cells after yellow fever vaccination. TCRdb recomputed calls from the 5' RACE reads with MiXCR, one row per CDR3 protein. Altogether about 400,000 distinct CDR3 sequences are present, about 6% being singletons, with the ten largest covering approximately 15%. Sequences were derived from PBMCs, sampled 5 days after the yellow fever booster vaccination. These receptors originate from a man under 40 who received the YFV17D yellow fever vaccine.

The chain recombines TRBV28 with TRBJ2-7; 9 bases align to TRBD2. V dropped 7 bases and J dropped 3; count of bases not matched to a gene: 1. CDR1 MDHEN and CDR2 SYDVKM come from the germline V gene. The CDR3 is made up of 12 amino acids. The CDR3 region has the DNA TGTGCCAGCAAGACTAGCGGCTACGAGCAGTACTTC. Its translation is CASKTSGYEQYF.

The chain joins TRBV11-2 to TRBJ2-2; a possible D gene is TRBD1 (6 bases). Germline values: CDR1 SGHAT, CDR2 FQNNGV. CDR3 length: 18 amino acids. The V end lost 2 bases, the J end lost 7 bases, and 23 bases lay between the germline ends. The CDR3 sequence: CASSLRAGRGSIVGELFF. CDR3 DNA sequence: TGTGCCAGCAGCTTAAGGGCGGGCAGGGGCTCTATTGTCGGGGAGCTGTTTTTT.

About this clonotype: A much larger clone sits a single nucleotide away, making a read error possible. The rearrangement links TRBV10-3 to TRBJ2-7, with 9 bases that match TRBD1. The CDR3 sequence is 16 residues long. Germline values: CDR1 ENHRY, CDR2 SYGVKD. The CDR3 region is CTISEYDRTGAYEQYF. CDR3 in DNA: TGTACCATCAGTGAGTATGATCGGACAGGGGCATACGAGCAGTACTTC.

This chain connects TRBV4-3 to TRBJ2-3, with D maybe TRBD2 (5 bases). Between the trimmed V and J ends, which lost 4 bases and 3 bases, there was a span of 23 bases. There are 18 residues in the CDR3. The germline gives CDR1 LGHNA, CDR2 YSLEER. The CDR3 DNA follows: TGCGCCAGCAGCCTAACCGGCGCAGCGGCCTTAGGGACAGATACGCAGTATTTT. As protein: CASSLTGAAALGTDTQYF.

The chain links TRBV6-1 to TRBJ2-5; D remains ambiguous. CDR1 is MNHNS, CDR2 SASEGT, per germline. The CDR3 extends over 14 amino acids. Trimming took 2 bases from V and 3 from J, leaving 10 bases between them. The DNA for the CDR3 is TGTGCCAGCAGTGAAACGTTTTGGGAAGAGACCCAGTACTTC. Protein sequence: CASSETFWEETQYF.